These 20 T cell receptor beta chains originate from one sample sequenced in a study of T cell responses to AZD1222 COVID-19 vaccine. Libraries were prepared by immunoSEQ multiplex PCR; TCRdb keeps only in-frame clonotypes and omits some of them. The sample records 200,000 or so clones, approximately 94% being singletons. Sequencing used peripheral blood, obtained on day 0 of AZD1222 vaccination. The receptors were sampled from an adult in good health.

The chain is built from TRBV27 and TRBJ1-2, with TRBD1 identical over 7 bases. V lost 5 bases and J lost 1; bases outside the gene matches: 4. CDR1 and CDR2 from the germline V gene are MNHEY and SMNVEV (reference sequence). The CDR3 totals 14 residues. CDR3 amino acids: CASSLTGINYGYTF. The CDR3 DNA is TGTGCCAGCAGTCTGACAGGGATTAACTATGGCTACACCTTC.

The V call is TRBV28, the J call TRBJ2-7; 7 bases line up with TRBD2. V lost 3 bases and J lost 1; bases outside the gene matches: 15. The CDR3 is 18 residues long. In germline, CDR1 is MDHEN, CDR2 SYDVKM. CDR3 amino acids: CASSFSASGRGRSYEQYF. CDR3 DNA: TGTGCCAGCAGTTTCTCGGCTAGCGGAAGAGGTCGGTCCTACGAGCAGTACTTC.

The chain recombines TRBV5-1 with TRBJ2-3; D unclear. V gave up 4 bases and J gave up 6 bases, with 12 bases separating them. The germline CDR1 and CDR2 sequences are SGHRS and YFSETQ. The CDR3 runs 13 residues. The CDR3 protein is CASSLVPRDTQYF. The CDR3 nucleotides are TGCGCCAGCAGCCTGGTCCCACGGGATACGCAGTATTTT.

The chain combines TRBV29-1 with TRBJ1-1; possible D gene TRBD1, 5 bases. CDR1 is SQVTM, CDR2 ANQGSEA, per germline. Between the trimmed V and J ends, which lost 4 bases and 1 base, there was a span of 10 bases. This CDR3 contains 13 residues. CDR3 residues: CSVAWQGNTEAFF. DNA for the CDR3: TGCAGCGTTGCATGGCAGGGGAACACTGAAGCTTTCTTT.

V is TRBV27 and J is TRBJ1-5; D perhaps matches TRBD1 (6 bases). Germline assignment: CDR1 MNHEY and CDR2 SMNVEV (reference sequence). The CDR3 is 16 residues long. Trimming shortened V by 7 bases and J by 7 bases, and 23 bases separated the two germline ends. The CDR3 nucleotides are TGTGCCAGCAACTCCCACAAGCGACAGGATTACCAGCCCCAGCATTTT. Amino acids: CASNSHKRQDYQPQHF.

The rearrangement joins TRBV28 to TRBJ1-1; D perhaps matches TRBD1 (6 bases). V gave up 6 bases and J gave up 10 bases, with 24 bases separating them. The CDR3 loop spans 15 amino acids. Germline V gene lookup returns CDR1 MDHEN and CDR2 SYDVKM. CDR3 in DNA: TGTGCCAGCAGCCAGTTCAGGGAACTGAGGGGGGGAGCTTTCTTT. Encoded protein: CASSQFRELRGGAFF.

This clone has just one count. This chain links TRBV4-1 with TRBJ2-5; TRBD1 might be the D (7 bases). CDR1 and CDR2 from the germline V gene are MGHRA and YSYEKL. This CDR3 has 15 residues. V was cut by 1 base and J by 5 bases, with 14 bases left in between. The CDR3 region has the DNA TGCGCCAGCAGCCAAGGAGACAGGGACTGGGAGACCCAGTACTTC. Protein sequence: CASSQGDRDWETQYF.

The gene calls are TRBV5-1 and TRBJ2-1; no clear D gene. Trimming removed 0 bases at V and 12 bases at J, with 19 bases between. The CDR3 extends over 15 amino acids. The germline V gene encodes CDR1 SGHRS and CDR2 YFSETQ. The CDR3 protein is CASSLGRQGSIWQFF. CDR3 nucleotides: TGCGCCAGCAGCTTGGGGAGACAAGGCTCTATTTGGCAGTTCTTC.

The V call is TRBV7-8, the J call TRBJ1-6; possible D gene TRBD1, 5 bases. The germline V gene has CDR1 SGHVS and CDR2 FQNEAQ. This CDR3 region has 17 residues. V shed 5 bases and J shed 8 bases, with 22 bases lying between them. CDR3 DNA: TGTGCCAGCAGCCAAATATCGGGACGGCCTATGGATTCACCCCTCCACTTT. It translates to CASSQISGRPMDSPLHF.

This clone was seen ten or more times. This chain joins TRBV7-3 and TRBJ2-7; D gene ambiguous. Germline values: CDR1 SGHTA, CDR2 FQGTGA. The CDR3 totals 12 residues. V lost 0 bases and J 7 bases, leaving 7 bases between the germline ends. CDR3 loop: CASSLTLGEQYF. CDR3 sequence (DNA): TGTGCCAGCAGCTTAACTCTGGGGGAGCAGTACTTC. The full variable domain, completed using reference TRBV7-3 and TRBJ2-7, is GAGVSQTPSNKVTEKGKYVELRCDPISGHTALYWYRQSLGQGPEFLIYFQGTGAADDSGLPNDRFFAVRPEGSVSTLKIQRTERGDSAVYLCASSLTLGEQYFGPGTRLTVT.

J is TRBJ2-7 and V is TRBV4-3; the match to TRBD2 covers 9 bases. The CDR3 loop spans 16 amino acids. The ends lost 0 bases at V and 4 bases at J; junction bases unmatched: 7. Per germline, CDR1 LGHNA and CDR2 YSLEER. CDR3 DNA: TGCGCCAGCAGCCAAGATGGTAGCGGGAGTGGGTACGAGCAGTACTTC. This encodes CASSQDGSGSGYEQYF.

CDR3 in amino acids: CASSPQGGAGTGELFF. In DNA, the CDR3 is TGCGCCAGCAGCCCTCAGGGGGGCGCAGGCACCGGGGAGCTGTTTTTT. This chain links TRBV4-1 with TRBJ2-2; D is possibly TRBD1 (7 bases). Germline values: CDR1 MGHRA, CDR2 YSYEKL. The ends were cut back, 4 bases at V and 4 bases at J, with 16 bases in the middle. The CDR3 runs to 16 residues.

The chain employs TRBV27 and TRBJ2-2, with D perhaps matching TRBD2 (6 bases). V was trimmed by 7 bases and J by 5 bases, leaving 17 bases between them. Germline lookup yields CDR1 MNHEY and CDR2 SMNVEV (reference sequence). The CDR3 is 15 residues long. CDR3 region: CASTHGAGRTGELFF. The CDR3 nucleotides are TGTGCCAGCACCCACGGGGCGGGACGGACCGGGGAGCTGTTTTTT.

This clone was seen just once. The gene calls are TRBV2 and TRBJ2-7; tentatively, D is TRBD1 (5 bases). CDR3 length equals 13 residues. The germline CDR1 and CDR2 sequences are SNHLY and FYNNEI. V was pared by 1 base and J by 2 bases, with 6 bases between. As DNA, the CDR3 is TGTGCCAGCAGTGAAGAGACAGCCTACGAGCAGTACTTC. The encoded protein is CASSEETAYEQYF.

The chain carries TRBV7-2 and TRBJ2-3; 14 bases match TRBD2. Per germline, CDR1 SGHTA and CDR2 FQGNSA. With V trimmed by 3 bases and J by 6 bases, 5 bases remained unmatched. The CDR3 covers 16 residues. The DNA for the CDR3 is TGTGCCAGCAGCTTGCCGGGACTAGCGGGAGAGGATACGCAGTATTTT. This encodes CASSLPGLAGEDTQYF.

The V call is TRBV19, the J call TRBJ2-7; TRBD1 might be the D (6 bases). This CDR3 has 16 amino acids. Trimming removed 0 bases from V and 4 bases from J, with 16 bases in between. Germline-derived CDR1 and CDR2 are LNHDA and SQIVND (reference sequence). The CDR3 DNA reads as TGTGCCAGTAGTATAGATCGTCACAGGGTAAGGTACGAGCAGTACTTC. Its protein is CASSIDRHRVRYEQYF.

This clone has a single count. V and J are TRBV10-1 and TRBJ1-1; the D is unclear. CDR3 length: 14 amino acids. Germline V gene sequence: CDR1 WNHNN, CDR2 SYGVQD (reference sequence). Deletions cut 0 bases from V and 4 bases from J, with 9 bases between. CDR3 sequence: CASSESGGVTEAFF. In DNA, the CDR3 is TGCGCCAGCAGTGAGTCGGGCGGGGTCACTGAAGCTTTCTTT.

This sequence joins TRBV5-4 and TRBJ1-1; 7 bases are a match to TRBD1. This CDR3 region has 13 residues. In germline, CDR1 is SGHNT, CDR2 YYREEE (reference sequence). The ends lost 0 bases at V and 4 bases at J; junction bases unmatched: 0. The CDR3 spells CASSLDRGTEAFF. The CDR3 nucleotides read TGTGCCAGCAGCTTGGACAGGGGCACTGAAGCTTTCTTT.

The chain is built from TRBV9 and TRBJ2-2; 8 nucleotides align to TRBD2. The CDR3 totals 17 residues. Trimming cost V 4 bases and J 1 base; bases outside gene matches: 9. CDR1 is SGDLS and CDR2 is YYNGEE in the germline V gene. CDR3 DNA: TGTGCCAGCAGCCCCCAAAGCGGGAGTCGGAACACCGGGGAGCTGTTTTTT. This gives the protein CASSPQSGSRNTGELFF.

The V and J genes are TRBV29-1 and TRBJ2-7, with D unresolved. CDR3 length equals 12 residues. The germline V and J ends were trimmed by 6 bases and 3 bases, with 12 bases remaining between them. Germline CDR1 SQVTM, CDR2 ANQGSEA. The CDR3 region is CSVKQSNYEQYF. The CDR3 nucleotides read TGCAGCGTCAAGCAGAGTAACTACGAGCAGTACTTC.